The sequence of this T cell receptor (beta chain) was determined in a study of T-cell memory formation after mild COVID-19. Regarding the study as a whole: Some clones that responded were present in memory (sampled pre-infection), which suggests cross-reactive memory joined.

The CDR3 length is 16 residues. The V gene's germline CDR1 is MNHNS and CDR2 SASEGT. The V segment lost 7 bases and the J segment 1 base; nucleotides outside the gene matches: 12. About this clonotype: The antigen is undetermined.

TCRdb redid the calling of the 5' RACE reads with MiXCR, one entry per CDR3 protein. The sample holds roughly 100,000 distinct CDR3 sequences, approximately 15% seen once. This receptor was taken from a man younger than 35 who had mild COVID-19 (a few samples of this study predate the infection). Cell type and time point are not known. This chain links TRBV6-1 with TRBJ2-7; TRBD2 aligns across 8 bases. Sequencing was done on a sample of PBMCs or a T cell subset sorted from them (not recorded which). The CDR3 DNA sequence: TGTGCCAGCACCTTTACGTCGACTAGCGCGTCCTACGAGCAGTACTTC. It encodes CASTFTSTSASYEQYF.